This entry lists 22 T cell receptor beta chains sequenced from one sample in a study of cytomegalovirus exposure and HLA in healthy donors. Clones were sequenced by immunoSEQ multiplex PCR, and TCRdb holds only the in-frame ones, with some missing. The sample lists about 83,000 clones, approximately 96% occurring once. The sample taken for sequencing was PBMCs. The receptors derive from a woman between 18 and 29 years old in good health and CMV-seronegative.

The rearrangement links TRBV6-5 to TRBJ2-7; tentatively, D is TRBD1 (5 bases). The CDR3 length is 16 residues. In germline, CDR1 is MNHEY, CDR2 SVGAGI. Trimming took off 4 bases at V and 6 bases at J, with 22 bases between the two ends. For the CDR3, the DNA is TGTGCCAGCAGTTGGATAACAGGATCGGCAACGGCCGAGCAGTACTTC. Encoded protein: CASSWITGSATAEQYF.

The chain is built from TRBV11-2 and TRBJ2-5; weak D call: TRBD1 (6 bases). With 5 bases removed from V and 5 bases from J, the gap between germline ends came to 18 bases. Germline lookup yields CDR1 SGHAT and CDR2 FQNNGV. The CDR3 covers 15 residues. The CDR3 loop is CASSLGTSPRETQYF. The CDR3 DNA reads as TGTGCCAGCAGCCTAGGGACATCACCACGGGAGACCCAGTACTTC.

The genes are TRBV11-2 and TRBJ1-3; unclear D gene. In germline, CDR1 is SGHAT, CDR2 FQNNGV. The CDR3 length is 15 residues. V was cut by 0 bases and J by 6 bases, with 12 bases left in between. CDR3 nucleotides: TGTGCCAGCAGCTTAGAACCCGAGGGCGCAAACACCATATATTTT. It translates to CASSLEPEGANTIYF.

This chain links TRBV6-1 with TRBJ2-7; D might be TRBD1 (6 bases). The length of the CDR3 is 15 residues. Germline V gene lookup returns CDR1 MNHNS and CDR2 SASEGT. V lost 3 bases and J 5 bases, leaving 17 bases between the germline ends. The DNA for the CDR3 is TGTGCCAGCAGTGACTTGGGACACCTCCCAAACGAGCAGTACTTC. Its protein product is CASSDLGHLPNEQYF.

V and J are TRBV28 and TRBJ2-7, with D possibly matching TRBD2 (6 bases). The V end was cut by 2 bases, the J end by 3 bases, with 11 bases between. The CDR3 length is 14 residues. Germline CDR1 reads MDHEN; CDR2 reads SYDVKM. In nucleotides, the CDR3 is TGTGCCAGCAGTTTAGGTCGGGAGAGCTACGAGCAGTACTTC. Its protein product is CASSLGRESYEQYF.

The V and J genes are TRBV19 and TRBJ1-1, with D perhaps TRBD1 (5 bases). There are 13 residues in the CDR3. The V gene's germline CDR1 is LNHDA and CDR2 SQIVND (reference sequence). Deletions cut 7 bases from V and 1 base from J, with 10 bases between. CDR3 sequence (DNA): TGTGCCAGTACCCCGACAGCGAACACTGAAGCTTTCTTT. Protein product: CASTPTANTEAFF.

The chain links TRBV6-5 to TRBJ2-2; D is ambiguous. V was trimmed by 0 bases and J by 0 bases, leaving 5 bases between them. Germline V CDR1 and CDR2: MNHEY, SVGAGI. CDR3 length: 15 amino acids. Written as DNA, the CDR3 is TGTGCCAGCAGTTACTCCCGTCCGAACACCGGGGAGCTGTTTTTT. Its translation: CASSYSRPNTGELFF.

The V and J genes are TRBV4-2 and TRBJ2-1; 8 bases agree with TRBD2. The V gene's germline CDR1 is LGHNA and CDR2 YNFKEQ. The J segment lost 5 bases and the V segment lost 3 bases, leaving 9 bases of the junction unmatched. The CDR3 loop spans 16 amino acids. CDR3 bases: TGTGCCAGCAGCCACGGGGGGGGCAGATACCACAATGAGCAGTTCTTC. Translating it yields CASSHGGGRYHNEQFF.

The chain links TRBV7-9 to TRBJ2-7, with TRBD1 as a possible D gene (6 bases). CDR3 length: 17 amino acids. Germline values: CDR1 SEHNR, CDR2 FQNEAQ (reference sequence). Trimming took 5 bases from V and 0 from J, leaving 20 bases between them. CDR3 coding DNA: TGTGCCAGCAGCCCCTCGTTGAGGACAGTACTCTCCTACGAGCAGTACTTC. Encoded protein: CASSPSLRTVLSYEQYF.

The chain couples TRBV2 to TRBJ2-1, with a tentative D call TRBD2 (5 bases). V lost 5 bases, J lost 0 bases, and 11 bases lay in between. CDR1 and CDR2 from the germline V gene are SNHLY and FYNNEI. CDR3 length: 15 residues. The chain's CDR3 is CASSTSGSSYNEQFF. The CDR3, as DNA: TGTGCCAGCAGTACGAGCGGTAGCTCCTACAATGAGCAGTTCTTC.

CDR3 sequence (DNA): TGTGCCAGCAGTTACGCAACTAGCGGTGTGTACGAGCAGTACTTC. As protein: CASSYATSGVYEQYF. The V and J genes are TRBV6-5 and TRBJ2-7, with 8 nucleotides matching TRBD2. Germline CDR1 and CDR2: MNHEY and SVGAGI. CDR3 length equals 15 residues. After removal of 2 bases from V and 4 bases from J, the junction contained 7 bases not matched to a gene.

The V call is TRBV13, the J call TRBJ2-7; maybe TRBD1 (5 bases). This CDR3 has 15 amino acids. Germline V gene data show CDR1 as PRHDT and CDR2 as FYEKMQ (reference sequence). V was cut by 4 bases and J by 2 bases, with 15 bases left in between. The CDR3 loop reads CASSSQTEPTYEQYF. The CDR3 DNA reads TGTGCCAGCAGCTCTCAGACAGAACCTACCTACGAGCAGTACTTC.

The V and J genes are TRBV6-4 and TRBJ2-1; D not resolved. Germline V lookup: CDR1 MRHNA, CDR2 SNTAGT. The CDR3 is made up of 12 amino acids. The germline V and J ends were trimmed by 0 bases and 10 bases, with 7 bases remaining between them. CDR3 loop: CASSDSGREQFF. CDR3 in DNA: TGTGCCAGCAGTGACTCGGGCCGCGAGCAGTTCTTC.

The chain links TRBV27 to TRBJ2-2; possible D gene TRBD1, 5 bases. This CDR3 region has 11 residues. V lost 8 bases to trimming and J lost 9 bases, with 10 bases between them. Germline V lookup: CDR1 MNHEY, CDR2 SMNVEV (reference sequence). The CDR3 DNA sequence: TGTGCCAGCGGGGCACACAGGGAGCTGTTTTTT. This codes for CASGAHRELFF.

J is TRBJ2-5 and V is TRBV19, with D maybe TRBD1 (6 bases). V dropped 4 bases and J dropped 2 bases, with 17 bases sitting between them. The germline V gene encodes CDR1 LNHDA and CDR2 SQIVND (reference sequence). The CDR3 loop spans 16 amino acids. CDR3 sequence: CASSKRRQVRQETQYF. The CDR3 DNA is TGTGCCAGTAGTAAAAGAAGACAGGTTCGGCAAGAGACCCAGTACTTC.

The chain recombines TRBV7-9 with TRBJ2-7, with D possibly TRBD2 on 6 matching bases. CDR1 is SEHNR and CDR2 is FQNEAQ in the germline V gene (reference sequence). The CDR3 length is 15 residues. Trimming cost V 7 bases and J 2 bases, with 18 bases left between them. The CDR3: CASTLREDPAYEQYF. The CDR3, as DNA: TGTGCCAGCACTTTGAGGGAGGACCCAGCCTACGAGCAGTACTTC. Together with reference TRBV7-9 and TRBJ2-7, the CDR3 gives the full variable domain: DTGVSQNPRHKITKRGQNVTFRCDPISEHNRLYWYRQTLGQGPEFLTYFQNEAQLEKSRLLSDRFSAERPKGSFSTLEIQRTEQGDSAMYLCASTLREDPAYEQYFGPGTRLTVT.

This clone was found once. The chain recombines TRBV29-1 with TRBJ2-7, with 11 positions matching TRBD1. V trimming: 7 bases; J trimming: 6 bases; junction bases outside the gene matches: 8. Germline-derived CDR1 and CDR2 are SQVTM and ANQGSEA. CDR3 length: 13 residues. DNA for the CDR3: TGCAGCGCTGGCGGACAGGGGGCGGGCGAGCAGTACTTC. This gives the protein CSAGGQGAGEQYF.

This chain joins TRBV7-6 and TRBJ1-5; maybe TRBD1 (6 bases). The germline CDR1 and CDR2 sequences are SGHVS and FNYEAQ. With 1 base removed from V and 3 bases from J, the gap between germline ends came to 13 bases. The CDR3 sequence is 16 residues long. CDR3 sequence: CASSLGQGILNQPQHF. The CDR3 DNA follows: TGTGCCAGCAGCTTAGGCCAGGGGATTCTCAATCAGCCCCAGCATTTT.

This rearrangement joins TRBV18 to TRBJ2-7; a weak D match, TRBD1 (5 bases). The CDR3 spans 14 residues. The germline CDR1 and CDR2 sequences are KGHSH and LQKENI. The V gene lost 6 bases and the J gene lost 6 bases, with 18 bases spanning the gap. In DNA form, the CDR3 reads TGTGCCAGCTCCCCAGGTCAGGGTTCGGGCGAGCAGTACTTC. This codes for CASSPGQGSGEQYF.

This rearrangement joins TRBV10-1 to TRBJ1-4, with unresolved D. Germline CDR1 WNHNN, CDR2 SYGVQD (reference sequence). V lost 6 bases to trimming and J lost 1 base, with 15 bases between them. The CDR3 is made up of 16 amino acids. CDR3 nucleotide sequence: TGCGCCAGCAGGGACTCCAACCCGAAAACTAATGAAAAACTGTTTTTT. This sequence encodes CASRDSNPKTNEKLFF.

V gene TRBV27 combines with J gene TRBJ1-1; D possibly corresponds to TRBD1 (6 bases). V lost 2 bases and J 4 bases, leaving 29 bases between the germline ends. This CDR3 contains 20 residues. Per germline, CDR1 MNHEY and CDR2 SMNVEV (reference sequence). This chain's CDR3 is CASSLAYFSDSPQSSTEAFF. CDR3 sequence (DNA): TGTGCCAGCAGTTTAGCGTACTTTTCGGACAGCCCCCAATCGAGCACTGAAGCTTTCTTT.

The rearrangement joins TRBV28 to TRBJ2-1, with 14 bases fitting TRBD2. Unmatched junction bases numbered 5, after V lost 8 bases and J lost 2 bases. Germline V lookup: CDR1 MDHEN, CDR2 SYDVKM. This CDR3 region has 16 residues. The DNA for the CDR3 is TGTGCCAGCGGGACTAGCGGGAGCGGCCCCTACAATGAGCAGTTCTTC. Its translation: CASGTSGSGPYNEQFF.